Each of the 26 T cell receptor beta chains below was sequenced from the same sample in a study of response to subunit inactivated influenza vaccine. One entry per CDR3 protein, called by TCRdb with MiXCR from the RT-PCR reads. The table records approximately 480,000 distinct CDR3 sequences, approximately 9.9% of them present only once. Material: PBMCs from blood, obtained roughly 48 days after vaccination. Source of these receptors: a middle-aged man who received an inactivated influenza vaccine.

This clonotype was observed a handful of times. The J gene is TRBJ2-1, the V gene TRBV12-3 or TRBV12-4; no clear D. The length of the CDR3 is 16 residues. Trimming pared 3 bases from V and 4 bases from J, leaving 16 bases between. This CDR3 is CASSFPGLAQYNEQFF. Here the CDR3 DNA reads TGTGCCAGCAGTTTTCCAGGTCTTGCTCAATACAATGAGCAGTTCTTC.

This clonotype was recorded a few times. This chain joins TRBV5-1 and TRBJ1-1; D not certain. CDR1 and CDR2 (germline): SGHRS, YFSETQ. This CDR3 is built from 16 residues. V lost 0 bases, J lost 0 bases, and 12 bases lay in between. The CDR3 DNA reads TGCGCCAGCAGCTTGGGGCGGAGATCGATGAACACTGAAGCTTTCTTT. As protein: CASSLGRRSMNTEAFF.

The J gene is TRBJ1-5, the V gene TRBV7-9; TRBD1 matches 10 bases. The CDR3 consists of 17 residues. The V gene end was trimmed by 4 bases and the J gene end by 6 bases; junction bases not matched to a gene: 12. Germline CDR1 SEHNR, CDR2 FQNEAQ (reference sequence). CDR3 region: CASSSGQGESRSQPQHF. The CDR3 DNA sequence: TGTGCCAGCAGCTCCGGACAGGGGGAATCTAGGAGTCAGCCCCAGCATTTT.

This clonotype was seen a few times. V usage is TRBV14 and J usage is TRBJ2-5, with a weak D call TRBD1 (5 bases). Germline V lookup: CDR1 SGHDN, CDR2 FVKESK. The CDR3 totals 15 residues. The V and J ends lost 3 bases and 7 bases respectively, with 18 bases between them. The CDR3 reads CASSQNDLGLGTQYF. DNA for the CDR3: TGTGCCAGCAGCCAGAACGACTTGGGGCTAGGGACCCAGTACTTC.

The chain recombines TRBV28 with TRBJ2-7; the match to TRBD1 covers 12 bases. The CDR3 totals 16 residues. The ends lost 2 bases at V and 3 bases at J; junction bases unmatched: 5. Germline loops: CDR1 MDHEN, CDR2 SYDVKM. CDR3 sequence: CASSLLRDRGLYEQYF. For the CDR3, the DNA is TGTGCCAGCAGTTTACTTCGGGACAGGGGGCTCTACGAGCAGTACTTC.

The gene calls are TRBV3-1 and TRBJ2-5, with TRBD1 as a possible D gene (6 bases). The CDR3 is 14 residues long. The germline V and J ends were trimmed by 2 bases and 3 bases, with 10 bases remaining between them. Germline V lookup: CDR1 LGHDT, CDR2 YNNKEL (reference sequence). CDR3 bases: TGTGCCAGCAGCCAAATAACAGGGAAAGAGACCCAGTACTTC. Amino acid sequence: CASSQITGKETQYF.

This clonotype was seen at least ten times. This chain uses TRBV20-1 with TRBJ2-7; TRBD2 agrees at 11 bases. The ends lost 4 bases at V and 3 bases at J; junction bases unmatched: 5. The CDR3 sequence is 14 residues long. CDR1 and CDR2 from the germline V gene are DFQATT and SNEGSKA (reference sequence). CDR3 residues: CSATSGRTLYEQYF. The CDR3 DNA reads TGCAGTGCTACTAGCGGGAGGACTCTCTACGAGCAGTACTTC.

This clonotype was observed a few times. The genes are TRBV3-1 and TRBJ1-1; D might be TRBD1 (5 bases). Trimming took off 2 bases at V and 2 bases at J, with 9 bases between the two ends. Germline assignment: CDR1 LGHDT and CDR2 YNNKEL (reference sequence). The CDR3 totals 14 residues. In nucleotides, the CDR3 is TGTGCCAGCAGCCAACAGGGTGCAAACACTGAAGCTTTCTTT. This encodes CASSQQGANTEAFF.

This chain links TRBV27 with TRBJ2-7, with TRBD2 matching 11 bases. The CDR3 is made up of 13 amino acids. V dropped 7 bases and J dropped 4; count of bases not matched to a gene: 3. Germline V CDR1 and CDR2: MNHEY, SMNVEV (reference sequence). CDR3 sequence (DNA): TGTGCCAGCAAGGGACTAGCGGCTTACGAGCAGTACTTC. Translated: CASKGLAAYEQYF.

This clonotype was seen many times. The chain combines TRBV29-1 with TRBJ2-3; perhaps TRBD2 as D (6 bases). There are 14 residues in the CDR3. The V gene's germline CDR1 is SQVTM and CDR2 ANQGSEA. V was pared by 3 bases and J by 4 bases, with 14 bases between. The DNA for the CDR3 is TGCAGCGTTGACGACTATCCTAGCGCAGATACGCAGTATTTT. Its translation: CSVDDYPSADTQYF.

This clonotype was recorded many times. The CDR3 nucleotides read TGTGCCAGCAGTTTTATCCCGGGCGGGAGATCTGGCGAGCAGTACTTC. Its protein product is CASSFIPGGRSGEQYF. V and J are TRBV12-3 or TRBV12-4 and TRBJ2-7, with 7 nucleotides matching TRBD2. The V segment lost 3 bases and the J segment 6 bases; nucleotides outside the gene matches: 14. This CDR3 comprises 16 residues.

This sequence joins TRBV29-1 and TRBJ2-7; 15 bases align to TRBD2. V lost 6 bases to trimming and J lost 6 bases; unmatched junction nucleotides: 6. The CDR3 is 14 amino acids. CDR1 is SQVTM, CDR2 ANQGSEA, per germline. The CDR3 is CSVGLAGGLSEQYF. In DNA form, the CDR3 reads TGCAGCGTAGGACTAGCGGGAGGGCTGAGCGAGCAGTACTTC.

The gene calls are TRBV29-1 and TRBJ2-6; TRBD1 matches 9 bases. The trim removed 6 bases at V and 13 bases at J, leaving 4 bases unmatched. From germline, CDR1 is SQVTM and CDR2 ANQGSEA. The length of the CDR3 is 11 residues. In DNA form, the CDR3 reads TGCAGCGTGACAGGGGGTGAGGTCCTGACTTTC. Protein sequence: CSVTGGEVLTF.

This chain uses TRBV24-1 with TRBJ2-1; D gene ambiguous. Germline V CDR1 and CDR2: KGHDR, SFDVKD. The CDR3 has 16 amino acids. Trimming shortened V by 2 bases and J by 0 bases, and 10 bases separated the two germline ends. The CDR3 DNA reads TGTGCCACCAGTGATTCGACTTGGCGCTCCTACAATGAGCAGTTCTTC. As protein: CATSDSTWRSYNEQFF.

This sequence joins TRBV10-3 and TRBJ2-7, with 7 bases matching TRBD2. J gave up 7 bases and V 0 bases, and 9 bases lay outside the gene matches. The length of the CDR3 is 15 residues. Germline V CDR1 and CDR2: ENHRY, SYGVKD. The CDR3 loop reads CAISESNGREGEQYF. The CDR3 DNA follows: TGTGCCATCAGTGAGTCGAATGGGAGGGAAGGGGAGCAGTACTTC.

The chain combines TRBV4-3 with TRBJ2-1; TRBD2 is a possible D gene (6 bases). The CDR3 extends over 16 amino acids. Germline V gene data show CDR1 as LGHNA and CDR2 as YSLEER. V lost 1 base and J lost 4, with 14 bases in between. CDR3 nucleotide sequence: TGCGCCAGCAGCCAAGGGTCGACCGGGAGATACAATGAGCAGTTCTTC. Protein product: CASSQGSTGRYNEQFF.

The rearrangement uses TRBV6-1 and TRBJ1-1; perhaps TRBD1 as D (6 bases). This CDR3 is 14 amino acids long. Trimming cost V 5 bases and J 5 bases, with 15 bases left between them. Germline V CDR1 and CDR2: MNHNS, SASEGT. CDR3 region: CASSRDDRRTEAFF. CDR3 DNA: TGTGCCAGCAGTCGGGATGACAGGAGGACTGAAGCTTTCTTT.

This clonotype was detected only a few times. This chain connects TRBV10-3 to TRBJ1-5; D gene ambiguous. Deletions cut 10 bases from V and 0 bases from J, with 10 bases between. Germline V lookup: CDR1 ENHRY, CDR2 SYGVKD. The CDR3 extends over 13 amino acids. The CDR3 sequence is CATRTDSNQPQHF. Written as DNA, the CDR3 is TGTGCCACGCGGACGGATAGCAATCAGCCCCAGCATTTT.

CDR3 sequence reads: CASSPSGRSTQYF. The CDR3 DNA is TGTGCCAGCAGTCCCAGTGGGAGGAGTACGCAGTATTTT. The chain joins TRBV12-3 or TRBV12-4 to TRBJ2-3; a weak D match, TRBD2 (6 bases). CDR3 length: 13 residues. Trimming cost V 5 bases and J 8 bases, with 14 bases left between them.

This clonotype was seen only a few times. The chain carries TRBV11-2 and TRBJ2-1; D is unclear. With 3 bases removed from V and 4 bases from J, the gap between germline ends came to 10 bases. CDR3 length: 14 amino acids. Germline CDR1 and CDR2: SGHAT and FQNNGV. As DNA, the CDR3 is TGTGCCAGCAGCTTGGGTAACCTTTACAATGAGCAGTTCTTC. This sequence encodes CASSLGNLYNEQFF.

The CDR3 bases are TGTGCCAGCAGCTGGTCTCCTAGCGGGTCCGTAGATACGCAGTATTTT. Translation gives CASSWSPSGSVDTQYF. The chain has TRBV7-9 and TRBJ2-3; TRBD2 matches 8 bases. Germline CDR1 and CDR2: SEHNR and FQNEAQ (reference sequence). The CDR3 runs to 16 residues. Losses at the gene ends were 4 bases for V and 5 bases for J; bases not matched to a gene: 11. The full variable domain, completed using reference TRBV7-9 and TRBJ2-3, is DTGVSQNPRHKITKRGQNVTFRCDPISEHNRLYWYRQTLGQGPEFLTYFQNEAQLEKSRLLSDRFSAERPKGSFSTLEIQRTEQGDSAMYLCASSWSPSGSVDTQYFGPGTRLTVL.

V is TRBV25-1 and J is TRBJ2-7; 9 positions match TRBD1. Trimming at V came to 5 bases and at J to 4 bases, leaving 3 bases not matched to a gene. The CDR3 consists of 13 residues. CDR1 MGHDK and CDR2 SYGVNS come from the germline V gene. The CDR3 sequence is CASSYRGRYEQYF. CDR3 coding DNA: TGTGCCAGCAGTTACAGGGGGCGTTACGAGCAGTACTTC.

This clonotype appeared many times. This chain connects TRBV2 to TRBJ2-2, with D perhaps matching TRBD2 (5 bases). Per germline, CDR1 SNHLY and CDR2 FYNNEI. The germline V and J ends were trimmed by 4 bases and 4 bases, with 10 bases remaining between them. The CDR3 runs to 14 residues. The CDR3: CASSVGRLTGELFF. For the CDR3, the DNA is TGTGCCAGCAGTGTTGGGAGACTCACCGGGGAGCTGTTTTTT.

This clonotype turned up a few times. The genes are TRBV28 and TRBJ2-1; perhaps TRBD2 as D (7 bases). This CDR3 is 14 amino acids long. Germline V gene data show CDR1 as MDHEN and CDR2 as SYDVKM. V shed 7 bases and J shed 5 bases, with 15 bases lying between them. CDR3 residues: CASKGGGAHNEQFF. In nucleotides, the CDR3 is TGTGCCAGCAAAGGAGGGGGGGCACACAATGAGCAGTTCTTC.

This clonotype has more than one count but fewer than ten. An end of the junction does not agree with germline; a read error may underlie this. The CDR3 loop reads CVISTSEETQYF. As DNA, the CDR3 is TGTGTCATCAGCACGAGTGAGGAGACCCAGTACTTC. The V and J genes are TRBV10-3 and TRBJ2-5; unclear D gene. In germline, CDR1 is ENHRY, CDR2 SYGVKD. The CDR3 length is 12 residues.

This clonotype was counted at least ten times. The chain is built from TRBV27 and TRBJ2-1; TRBD2 agrees at 11 bases. CDR1 is MNHEY and CDR2 is SMNVEV in the germline V gene (reference sequence). J lost 2 bases, V lost 4 bases, and 1 base had no gene match. The CDR3 is made up of 15 amino acids. This CDR3 reads CASSSTSGTYNEQFF. The CDR3 bases are TGTGCCAGCAGTTCGACTAGCGGGACCTACAATGAGCAGTTCTTC.